This T cell receptor (beta chain) appears in the sequencing data of a study of shared clonotypes between healthy human individuals. For the study at large: The donor pool was made up of two women and three men aged 18 to 49.

The assay was immunoSEQ multiplex PCR, and TCRdb's table has in-frame clones only and misses some. This sample yields some 480,000 clones, of which 79% are seen a single time; about 12% belongs to the top ten. This clonotype was obtained from a woman aged 40 to 50 in good health. Some clones in this sample may be carry-over from other donors' samples. The specimen sequenced was PBMCs.

The CDR3 loop is CARRDAGTETYEQYF. CDR3 coding DNA: TGTGCCAGAAGAGATGCCGGGACGGAGACCTACGAGCAGTACTTC. The rearrangement uses TRBV5-3 and TRBJ2-7; D assignment may be TRBD1 or TRBD2 (5 bases each). TRBV5-3 is labeled an ORF, and its function is uncertain. This CDR3 region has 15 residues. Between the trimmed V and J ends, which lost 5 bases and 2 bases, there was a span of 17 bases.